The next 27 T cell receptor beta chains were all read from a single sample in a study of tissue T cells after allogeneic stem cell transplantation. Here immunoSEQ multiplex PCR was the method, and the copy in TCRdb shows in-frame clones only, minus some. The sample shows roughly 50,000 clones, nearly 75% of them seen only once. What was sequenced was sorted cells pooled from one or two spleens. The receptors were gathered from a pool of C57BL/6 mice in good health.

Of note for this clone: Here the gene names and germline are mouse. Incomplete CDR3 DNA: TGTGCCAGCAACAGATACACAGAAGTCTTC. This encodes CASNRYTEVF. The entire CDR3 reads CASNRYTEVFF. V is TRBV4 and J is TRBJ1-1; no clear D. The CDR3 end lies 1 residue beyond the end of the read and is filled in from the germline J gene. The CDR3 runs to 11 residues. From germline, CDR1 is LGHDT and CDR2 YNNKQL (reference sequence). Trimming removed 7 bases at V and 3 bases at J, with 6 bases between.

Regarding this clone: Gene names are mouse gene names. The read terminates 1 residue before the CDR3 end, so the remaining end is supplied by the germline J gene. J is TRBJ2-5 and V is TRBV17; 7 bases fit TRBD2. With 6 bases clipped from V and 0 bases from J, the junction kept 3 bases outside the gene matches. The CDR3 runs 14 residues. The germline V gene has CDR1 MNHDT and CDR2 YYDKIL. The sequenced CDR3 bases are TGTGCTAGCAGAGCCTGGGGGAACCAAGACACCCAGTAC. Protein sequence: CASRAWGNQDTQY. In full, the CDR3 reads CASRAWGNQDTQYF.

In the case of this clone: Mouse names are used for the genes. Read sequence stops 1 residue before the CDR3 end, and the germline J gene provides the missing end. The chain links TRBV20 to TRBJ2-2; D unclear. CDR1 and CDR2 (germline): GFQATS, STVNSAI. V lost 0 bases and J lost 2, with 7 bases in between. The CDR3 contains 14 residues. The CDR3 spells CGARDRQNTGQLYF. The sequenced part of the CDR3 DNA is TGTGGTGCTAGGGATAGGCAGAACACCGGGCAGCTCTAC.

Note on this clone: Mouse names are used for the genes. The missing CDR3 end, 1 residue past where the read stops, is filled in from the germline J gene. The V and J genes are TRBV16 and TRBJ1-6, with D tentatively TRBD1 (5 bases). TRBJ1-6 is an ORF, with its function uncertain. Germline V CDR1 and CDR2: SGHSA, FRNQAP. The CDR3 spans 14 residues. V lost 0 bases and J 9 bases, leaving 9 bases between the germline ends. Partial CDR3 DNA: TGTGCAAGCAGCTTAGATCGAGGGACTTCGCCCCTCTAC. It yields the protein CASSLDRGTSPLY. The full CDR3 is CASSLDRGTSPLYF.

There are a few counts of this clone. The gene names here belong to mouse. The read falls 1 residue short of the CDR3 end, and the missing part is taken from the germline J gene. The chain joins TRBV19 to TRBJ2-7, with D unresolved. Germline lookup yields CDR1 FNHDT and CDR2 SITEND (reference sequence). Deletions cut 3 bases from V and 6 bases from J, with 10 bases between. The CDR3 is made up of 12 amino acids. The CDR3 reads CASSSGRSEQYF. The sequenced part of the CDR3 DNA is TGTGCCAGCAGTAGTGGCAGGAGTGAACAGTAC. Using reference TRBV19 and TRBJ2-7 for the parts outside the CDR3, the full variable domain is GGIITQTPKFLIGQEGQKLTLKCQQNFNHDTMYWYRQDSGKGLRLIYYSITENDLQKGDLSEGYDASREKKSSFSLTVTSAQKNEMAVFLCASSSGRSEQYFGPGTRLTVL.

On this clone itself: Mouse germline and gene names are used. The read falls 1 residue short of the CDR3 end, and the missing part is taken from the germline J gene. This chain joins TRBV2 and TRBJ2-4; tentatively, D is TRBD1 (6 bases). The CDR3 runs 15 residues. Per germline, CDR1 LGHNA and CDR2 YSYQKL. V gave up 2 bases and J gave up 1 base, with 10 bases separating them. The CDR3 protein is CASSQRPGGQNTLYF. CDR3 bases read: TGTGCCAGCAGCCAAAGACCAGGGGGTCAAAACACCTTGTAC.

A remark on this clone: Mouse gene names apply. Read coverage stops 1 residue before the CDR3 terminus; the germline J gene supplies the remainder. The chain carries TRBV23 and TRBJ1-4. CDR3 length: 12 residues. The germline V gene encodes CDR1 KGHTA and CDR2 FQNQQP. The CDR3 protein is CSSGVSNERLFF. CDR3 bases read: TGCTCCAGCGGAGTTTCCAACGAAAGATTATTT.

In regard to this clone: Gene labels here are mouse ones. The read ends 1 residue early relative to the CDR3; the germline J gene fills the gap. V usage is TRBV2 and J usage is TRBJ1-3; TRBD1 might be the D (6 bases). The CDR3 spans 16 residues. Germline V gene data show CDR1 as LGHNA and CDR2 as YSYQKL. Trimming pared 0 bases from V and 0 bases from J, leaving 9 bases between. CDR3 region: CASSQDEGGSGNTLYF. CDR3 bases read: TGTGCCAGCAGCCAAGATGAGGGGGGTTCTGGAAATACGCTCTAT.

This clone showed up just a few times. Mouse gene names and germline throughout. The sequenced part of the CDR3 DNA is TGTGGTGTCTCAGGGAGCTCCTATGAACAGTAC. Its protein product is CGVSGSSYEQY. The whole CDR3 sequence is CGVSGSSYEQYF. The chain recombines TRBV20 with TRBJ2-7; TRBD1 is a possible D gene (5 bases). The missing CDR3 end, 1 residue past where the read stops, is filled in from the germline J gene. CDR1 is GFQATS and CDR2 is STVNSAI in the germline V gene. The CDR3 has 12 residues. V was trimmed by 7 bases and J by 0 bases, leaving 10 bases between them.

A remark on this clone: Gene names follow the mouse nomenclature. Read sequence stops 1 residue before the CDR3 end, and the germline J gene provides the missing end. The V call is TRBV1, the J call TRBJ2-7, with TRBD2 matching over 12 bases. With 3 bases clipped from V and 6 bases from J, the junction kept 6 bases outside the gene matches. The germline V gene has CDR1 NSQYPW and CDR2 LRSPGD (reference sequence). The length of the CDR3 is 15 residues. The CDR3 region is CTCSAATGGALEQYF. CDR3 DNA (partial): TGCACCTGCAGTGCGGCGACTGGGGGGGCGCTTGAACAGTAC. The whole variable domain, filled in from reference TRBV1 and TRBJ2-7, reads VTLLEQNPRWRLVPRGQAVNLRCILKNSQYPWMSWYQQDLQKQLQWLFTLRSPGDKEVKSLPGADYLATRVTDTELRLQVANMSQGRTLYCTCSAATGGALEQYFGPGTRLTVL.

Comment on this clone: Gene names and germline match the mouse. From the germline J gene comes the end of the CDR3, since the read stops 1 residue before it. The chain joins TRBV2 to TRBJ2-5, with no clear D. The CDR3 is 15 residues long. Trimming stripped 0 bases from V and 2 bases from J, with 9 bases between. Germline V gives CDR1 LGHNA, CDR2 YSYQKL. The CDR3 spells CASSQESGIQDTQYF. The sequenced CDR3 bases are TGTGCCAGCAGCCAAGAGTCGGGGATCCAAGACACCCAGTAC.

A remark on this clone: The gene names given are mouse names. The CDR3 end is not reached by the read, which stops 1 residue before it; the germline J gene fills it in. This chain links TRBV5 with TRBJ2-7; TRBD1 or TRBD2 may be the D gene (5 bases each). V was pared by 4 bases and J by 6 bases, with 13 bases between. CDR1 and CDR2 (germline): LGHNA, YNLKQL (reference sequence). The CDR3 has 13 residues. CDR3 bases read: TGTGCCAGCAGCCTCCGGCCGGGGGTTGAACAGTAC. Translating gives CASSLRPGVEQY. The CDR3 in full is CASSLRPGVEQYF.

Notes on this clone: Gene names denote mouse genes. The CDR3 goes on 1 residue after the read ends, and that part is filled in from the germline J gene. Additional DNA sequences in this sample encode the identical CDR3. J is TRBJ1-2 and V is TRBV3; D is ambiguous. The CDR3 covers 13 residues. V lost 2 bases to trimming and J lost 0 bases, with 4 bases between them. Germline values: CDR1 SNHLY, CDR2 FYNGKV (reference sequence). The CDR3 bases that were read are TGTGCCAGCAGCTTAACAGCAAACTCCGACTACACC. Translation: CASSLTANSDYT. The entire CDR3 sequence reads CASSLTANSDYTF.

This clone was found a few times. Gene names follow the mouse nomenclature. The read gets to within 1 residue of the CDR3 end, and the germline J gene fills in the rest. The J gene is TRBJ2-7, the V gene TRBV2, with 9 bases aligning to TRBD1. V lost 0 bases to trimming and J lost 7 bases; unmatched junction nucleotides: 7. This CDR3 has 15 amino acids. CDR1 is LGHNA and CDR2 is YSYQKL in the germline V gene. CDR3 amino acids: CASSQDPHRGREQYF. The DNA read from the CDR3 is TGTGCCAGCAGCCAAGATCCCCACAGGGGGCGGGAACAGTAC.

Remarks on this clone: The listed genes are named as in mouse. The sequenced fragment ends 1 residue before the CDR3 boundary, so the rest is inferred from the germline J gene. V and J are TRBV5 and TRBJ2-1, with 10 bases aligning to TRBD2. Unmatched junction bases numbered 5, after V lost 0 bases and J lost 3 bases. Germline V gene data show CDR1 as LGHNA and CDR2 as YNLKQL (reference sequence). The CDR3 contains 17 residues. CDR3 DNA (partial): TGTGCCAGCAGCCAAGACTGGGGGGGCGCAGGCTATGCTGAGCAGTTC. Translated: CASSQDWGGAGYAEQF. The whole CDR3 region reads CASSQDWGGAGYAEQFF.

Of note for this clone: The germline and genes are mouse ones. The read terminates 1 residue before the CDR3 end, so the remaining end is supplied by the germline J gene. V is TRBV13-3 and J is TRBJ2-1; D unresolved. The CDR3 is 11 residues long. The germline V and J ends were trimmed by 7 bases and 1 base, with 3 bases remaining between them. Germline loops: CDR1 NNHDY, CDR2 SYVADS. The sequenced part of the CDR3 DNA is TGTGCCAGCTGGAACTATGCTGAGCAGTTC. Encoded protein: CASWNYAEQF. The whole CDR3 reads CASWNYAEQFF.

This clone was counted a few times. Genes and germline come from the mouse. Read sequence stops 1 residue before the CDR3 end, and the germline J gene provides the missing end. V gene TRBV15 combines with J gene TRBJ2-7; TRBD2 matches 7 bases. Losses at the gene ends were 6 bases for V and 3 bases for J; bases not matched to a gene: 5. The CDR3 loop spans 13 amino acids. The germline CDR1 and CDR2 sequences are SGHND and FRSKSL. CDR3 DNA, as far as it was read: TGTGCCAGCAGCCCCGGGGGGGACTATGAACAGTAC. Its protein product is CASSPGGDYEQY. The entire CDR3 is CASSPGGDYEQYF.

This clone was counted only a few times. The gene symbols are mouse symbols. The DNA ends 1 residue before the CDR3 does, and the rest of the CDR3 is filled in from the germline J gene. The rearrangement uses TRBV14 and TRBJ2-7; D tentatively fits TRBD1 or TRBD2 (5 bases each). V was pared by 4 bases and J by 0 bases, with 8 bases between. CDR3 length equals 13 residues. Germline CDR1 and CDR2: SGHDT and FRDEAV. CDR3 loop: CASSRGSSYEQYF. Partial CDR3 DNA: TGTGCCAGCAGTCGGGGGAGCTCCTATGAACAGTAC.

This clone has more than one count but fewer than ten. Genes here carry mouse names. The DNA ends 1 residue before the CDR3 does, and the rest of the CDR3 is filled in from the germline J gene. This chain uses TRBV13-1 with TRBJ2-7; the D is unclear. This CDR3 is 12 amino acids long. V was clipped by 0 bases and J by 4 bases, with 5 bases between them. The germline CDR1 and CDR2 sequences are NSHNY and SYGAGN. The part of the CDR3 DNA that was read is TGTGCCAGCAGTGATGCGACTTATGAACAGTAC. Translated: CASSDATYEQY. The CDR3 in its entirety is CASSDATYEQYF.

Turning to this clone: Gene names and germline match the mouse. The sequenced fragment ends 1 residue before the CDR3 boundary, so the rest is inferred from the germline J gene. V is TRBV5 and J is TRBJ2-5; D is tentatively TRBD1 or TRBD2 (6 bases each). CDR1 LGHNA and CDR2 YNLKQL come from the germline V gene (reference sequence). Trimming removed 1 base from V and 2 bases from J, with 16 bases in between. This CDR3 has 17 amino acids. CDR3 DNA (partial): TGTGCCAGCAGCCAAGTCCCCGGGGGCGGGAGCCAAGACACCCAGTAC. Translated: CASSQVPGGGSQDTQY. The whole CDR3 sequence is CASSQVPGGGSQDTQYF.

There are a few counts of this clone. The gene symbols are mouse symbols. The CDR3 is cut off 1 residue early in the read; its end comes from the germline J gene. The J gene is TRBJ1-3, the V gene TRBV31, with 7 bases lining up with TRBD1. This CDR3 has 12 residues. Germline V lookup: CDR1 GKSSPN, CDR2 SITVG. Trimming cost V 7 bases and J 3 bases; bases outside gene matches: 3. The CDR3 DNA, read in part, is TGTGCCTTTGACAGGGATGGAAATACGCTCTAT. Translating it yields CAFDRDGNTLY. The full CDR3 is CAFDRDGNTLYF.

This clone was recorded a few times. The gene symbols are mouse symbols. The read ends 1 residue before the CDR3 terminus; that terminus is restored from the germline J gene. The chain is built from TRBV16 and TRBJ1-3, with D unresolved. Germline V gene lookup returns CDR1 SGHSA and CDR2 FRNQAP. V was cut by 3 bases and J by 0 bases, with 6 bases left in between. This CDR3 is 14 amino acids long. The CDR3 DNA, read in part, is TGTGCAAGCAGCTTTACAAATTCTGGAAATACGCTCTAT. Encoded protein: CASSFTNSGNTLY. The full CDR3 protein is CASSFTNSGNTLYF.

In regard to this clone: Gene names and germline match the mouse. The read ends 1 residue early relative to the CDR3; the germline J gene fills the gap. Other DNA sequences of this sample code for an identical CDR3. The chain combines TRBV13-3 with TRBJ2-3; D might be TRBD1 or TRBD2, each matching 5 bases. Germline V gene data show CDR1 as NNHDY and CDR2 as SYVADS. Trimming took 0 bases from V and 1 from J, leaving 9 bases between them. The CDR3 spans 15 residues. The covered CDR3 bases are TGTGCCAGCAGTGATGGGGGGATGGGTGCAGAAACGCTGTAT. Protein: CASSDGGMGAETLY. The full CDR3 is CASSDGGMGAETLYF.

Of note for this clone: Gene names follow the mouse nomenclature. The observed sequence ends 1 residue before the CDR3 terminus, with the missing tail filled in from the germline J gene. The V call is TRBV13-2, the J call TRBJ1-5; weak D call: TRBD1 (6 bases). CDR3 length equals 14 residues. CDR1 NNHNN and CDR2 SYGAGS come from the germline V gene (reference sequence). Between the trimmed V and J ends, which lost 3 bases and 0 bases, there was a span of 7 bases. The DNA read from the CDR3 is TGTGCCAGCGGTGGGACAGATAACAACCAGGCTCCGCTT. Amino acid sequence: CASGGTDNNQAPL. The CDR3 in its entirety is CASGGTDNNQAPLF.

Regarding this clone: Germline and genes: mouse. Sequencing ends 1 residue short of the CDR3 end; the germline J gene provides the rest. The rearrangement links TRBV13-3 to TRBJ1-1, with D tentatively TRBD1 (6 bases). V was clipped by 6 bases and J by 4 bases, with 10 bases between them. Germline CDR1 reads NNHDY; CDR2 reads SYVADS. CDR3 size: 12 residues. The part of the CDR3 DNA that was read is TGTGCCAGCACCGGGGGCGTCACAGAAGTCTTC. This encodes CASTGGVTEVF. The full CDR3 protein is CASTGGVTEVFF.

As to this clone: Gene labels here are mouse ones. The read ends 1 residue shy of where the CDR3 ends; the end is completed using the germline J gene. The rearrangement uses TRBV13-1 and TRBJ2-1; D is perhaps TRBD1 (6 bases). CDR3 length: 14 residues. Deletions cut 3 bases from V and 3 bases from J, with 10 bases between. The germline V gene has CDR1 NSHNY and CDR2 SYGAGN. CDR3 region: CASSGRDTYAEQFF. Partial CDR3 DNA: TGTGCCAGCAGTGGGCGGGACACCTATGCTGAGCAGTTC.

Regarding this clone: One end of the junction fails to match germline, which may point to a read error. The listed genes are named as in mouse. The sequence runs out 1 residue before the end of the CDR3; the remainder is reconstructed from the germline J gene. This sequence joins TRBV16 and TRBJ1-1; 9 bases fit TRBD1. The CDR3 extends over 15 amino acids. The germline V gene has CDR1 SGHSA and CDR2 FRNQAP. The sequenced part of the CDR3 DNA is TGTGCAAGCAGCCTAGACAGGGGGGGTAACACAGAAGTCTTC. Translating it yields CASSLDRGGNTEVF. The full CDR3 sequence reads CASSLDRGGNTEVFF.